This T cell receptor (beta chain) was observed in a study of T cell responses to AZD1222 COVID-19 vaccine. The study, taken as a whole, reports: No day 14 peak samples; only post-peak repertoires were characterized. Only five to seven individuals given AZD1222 were seropositive at baseline. Close to half of spike-specific TCRs reportedly recognize unmutated variant regions.

Clones were sequenced by immunoSEQ multiplex PCR, and TCRdb holds only the in-frame ones, with some missing. The profile shows around 120,000 clones, roughly 90% of them singletons. V lost 3 bases and J lost 2, with 7 bases in between. The CDR3 extends over 13 amino acids. The germline CDR1 and CDR2 sequences are SGHDN and FVKESK. Concerning this clone: Its antigen remains unknown.

The sequence was obtained from an adult in good health. Here the sequenced sample was peripheral blood, taken on day 0 of AZD1222 vaccination. V and J are TRBV14 and TRBJ1-2; D may be TRBD1 (6 bases). The CDR3 DNA follows: TGTGCCAGCAGCCAGGACAGAAACTATGGCTACACCTTC. Translated: CASSQDRNYGYTF.